The clone carrying this T cell receptor beta chain has ten or more counts. With a constant-region primer and a V-primer adapter, TCRs were subjected to 20 PCR cycles of amplification. TCRdb processed the reads anew with MiXCR; each CDR3 protein has one entry. This table has approximately 47,000 distinct CDR3 sequences, approximately 12% appearing once. This sample was included in a study of low-dose radiotherapy and immunotherapy resistance in tumors. Study context: Fractions of 1 Gy went to Cohort 2 every two weeks, for 13 Gy over 26 weeks. The patients were given nivolumab 240 mg every two weeks and ipilimumab 1 mg/kg every six weeks, through an intravenous route. The study gave patients oral aspirin 300 mg daily for four cycles from cycle 1 day 1.

J was trimmed by 10 bases and V by 3 bases; bases with no gene match: 9. The CDR3 contains 15 residues. Looked up from germline, CDR1 is MDHEN and CDR2 is SYDVKM. The time point here: before trial treatment. Donors, who were enrolled in a single-arm phase I dose-escalation trial, received nivolumab, ipilimumab, aspirin, low-dose cyclophosphamide and low-dose radiotherapy. The TCR comes from a female donor with ovarian cancer. The specimen comprised PBMCs, sampled before treatment. J is TRBJ2-1 and V is TRBV28, with 10 positions matching TRBD2. The CDR3 loop reads CASSFWLAGAGEQFF. CDR3 sequence (DNA): TGTGCCAGCAGTTTCTGGCTAGCGGGAGCGGGGGAGCAGTTCTTC.